The sequence of this TCR beta chain was determined in a study of blood T cell repertoires in COVID-19. Profiling relied on immunoSEQ multiplex PCR, and the TCRdb table lists in-frame clones only, not all of them. The table has about 140,000 clones, over 80% seen once. This CDR3 has 15 amino acids. The germline V gene encodes CDR1 SGHVS and CDR2 FNYEAQ. As for this clone: Its ends do not fully match the called genes, so a read error is possible.

This clonotype originated in a human donor in a cohort sampled during active COVID-19. The chain joins TRBV7-6 to TRBJ2-3, with 9 bases aligning to TRBD2. The specimen sequenced was peripheral blood. The CDR3 DNA reads as TGTGCCAGCAGTTTAGCGGGAGCTAGCACAGATACGCAGTATTTT. It is translated as CASSLAGASTDTQYF. The full variable domain, in which reference TRBV7-6 and TRBJ2-3 provide the parts outside the CDR3, is GAGVSQSPRYKVTKRGQDVALRCDPISGHVSLYWYRQALGQGPEFLTYFNYEAQQDKSGLPNDRFSAERPEGSISTLTIQRTEQRDSAMYRCASSLAGASTDTQYFGPGTRLTVL.